This T cell receptor beta chain derives from a study of blood T cell repertoires in COVID-19. Study background: Sites in the United States, Italy and Spain provided acute and convalescent COVID-19 samples. T cells, B-cell-depleted T cells, or PBMCs supplied cDNA or gDNA.

Unmatched junction bases numbered 7, after V lost 3 bases and J lost 3 bases. Germline CDR1 DFQATT, CDR2 SNEGSKA (reference sequence). The CDR3 sequence is 14 residues long. Per the original methods: Scientists estimated how many nucleated cells there were by amplifying reference gene primers. Sequenced by immunoSEQ multiplex PCR; TCRdb stores in-frame clones only, minus some. The V and J calls and clone size were taken over from that table, and D and trimming were inferred from the DNA. The profile shows 250,000 to 350,000 clones, around 87% of them singletons. The sequencing input was peripheral blood. The receptor was derived from a woman aged 45-65 years who had recovered from COVID-19. V is TRBV20-1 and J is TRBJ1-1; 7 bases map to TRBD1. The CDR3 nucleotides read TGCAGTGCTAGTCTAAGGGGGCCGGACACTGAAGCTTTCTTT. Protein sequence: CSASLRGPDTEAFF.